This T cell receptor beta chain was sequenced during a study of cytomegalovirus exposure and HLA in healthy donors. General study results and limits: Later analysis placed DRB1 highest and HLA-C lowest in TCR association rates, which differed by HLA locus. Later analysis identified several of the most significant clusters that appeared linked to common viral pathogens.

The primer mix had 60 Vbeta and 13 Jbeta primers. Some clones are missing from TCRdb's copy, which holds only in-frame ones; the method was immunoSEQ multiplex PCR. The table lists 100,000 to 150,000 clones, approximately 78% of them singletons, with 6.5% to 9% in the top ten. The CDR3 totals 14 residues. Trimming removed 1 base at V and 2 bases at J, with 8 bases between. CDR1 is SQVTM and CDR2 is ANQGSEA in the germline V gene. Each of the donors was a healthy bone marrow donor. In the case of this clone: Its antigen is unknown.

Sequencing used PBMCs. The TCR was taken from a woman aged 40 to 50 in good health and CMV-seropositive. The V gene is TRBV29-1, the J gene TRBJ2-2; D not resolved. The CDR3 region has the DNA TGCAGCGTTGAAGGGAGATTTAACACCGGGGAGCTGTTTTTT. This sequence encodes CSVEGRFNTGELFF.